One TCR beta chain is described in this entry. What it recognizes is unknown. The data were taken from a study of cytomegalovirus exposure and HLA in healthy donors. Whole-study findings and limits: Some TCR beta chains (roughly 150 of them) were listed as cytomegalovirus-associated. The study dropped some indistinguishable V segments, TRBV6-2 and TRBV6-3 among them. Earlier findings revealed that most TCR beta V segments proved productive either about 87% or about 30% of the time.

Although they were nominally healthy when sampled, donors likely had unrecorded immune exposures. PCR employed 60 Vbeta and 13 Jbeta primers. Assay: immunoSEQ multiplex PCR; the TCRdb copy retains only in-frame clones and omits some. The data contain roughly 200,000 clones, about four fifths of them singletons. CDR1 is SEHNR, CDR2 FQNEAQ, per germline (reference sequence). J gave up 5 bases and V 5 bases, and 11 bases lay outside the gene matches. The CDR3 is 16 amino acids. V and J are TRBV7-9 and TRBJ2-5; 10 bases map to TRBD2. This sequence was found in a female donor in good health and CMV-seronegative. The material sequenced was PBMCs. The CDR3 nucleotides read TGTGCCAGCAGCGCCCTAGCGGGAGAGGGTTGGGAGACCCAGTACTTC. Protein: CASSALAGEGWETQYF.